This T cell receptor beta chain was recovered during a study of T cells in Graves' hyperthyroidism and ophthalmopathy. In the study overall: Before any treatment, at initial diagnosis, peripheral blood was collected. Overall study results and limits: A model built on 13 V-J features separated ophthalmopathy from stable hyperthyroidism.

In the case of this clonotype: Its antigen is unidentified.

The CDR3 consists of 15 residues. Germline V CDR1 and CDR2: SGDLS, YYNGEE. Trimming removed 3 bases at V and 2 bases at J, with 13 bases between. RNA transcripts yielded amplified TCR beta CDR3 regions. A set of HTBI primers served as the primers for a first-round RT-PCR of the TCR CDR3. TCRdb reprocessed the multiplex PCR reads via MiXCR and lists one record per CDR3 protein. The sample lists some 600,000 distinct CDR3 sequences, approximately 15% occurring once. The hyperthyroidism was newly diagnosed and had lasted under 2 months; the patients were aged 18 to 65. The material sequenced was blood. The genes are TRBV9 and TRBJ2-3; tentatively, D is TRBD2 (5 bases). The clonotype was recovered from a woman aged 25 to 39 with Graves' hyperthyroidism that later progressed to Graves' ophthalmopathy. The chain's CDR3 is CASSGQKGVTDTQYF. CDR3 coding DNA: TGTGCCAGCAGCGGTCAGAAGGGAGTCACAGATACGCAGTATTTT.